These 22 T cell receptor beta chains were all obtained from the same sample, sequenced in a study of beta chain features in type 1 diabetes. TCRB transcripts that were expressed got sequenced, as all of the isolated RNA had been reverse transcribed. Libraries were prepared by immunoSEQ multiplex PCR; TCRdb keeps only in-frame clonotypes and omits some of them. The sample includes around 250,000 clones, 13% to 15% of them seen just once. Sequenced material: naive CD4+ T cells from blood. The receptors derive from a woman in her forties in good health.

Only a few counts were recorded for this clone. This chain connects TRBV6-1 to TRBJ1-2; no firm D call. V shed 2 bases and J shed 2 bases, with 6 bases lying between them. The germline V gene encodes CDR1 MNHNS and CDR2 SASEGT. The CDR3 extends over 13 amino acids. The CDR3 loop is CASSERENYGYTF. The CDR3 bases are TGTGCCAGCAGTGAACGGGAAAACTATGGCTACACCTTC.

There are a few counts of this clone. The V and J genes are TRBV4-1 and TRBJ1-6; TRBD1 matches at 8 bases. The V segment lost 2 bases and the J segment 10 bases; nucleotides outside the gene matches: 7. This CDR3 has 15 residues. Germline V gene sequence: CDR1 MGHRA, CDR2 YSYEKL. CDR3 coding DNA: TGCGCCAGCAGCCAATCAGGACAGGGACAATCACCCCTCCACTTT. It translates to CASSQSGQGQSPLHF.

J is TRBJ1-1 and V is TRBV7-8; 10 nucleotides match TRBD1. With V trimmed by 5 bases and J by 5 bases, 11 bases remained unmatched. This CDR3 is built from 16 residues. Germline CDR1 SGHVS, CDR2 FQNEAQ. CDR3 residues: CASSNRRDRGGTEAFF. The CDR3 coding sequence is TGTGCCAGCAGCAACCGTCGGGACAGGGGTGGTACTGAAGCTTTCTTT.

V gene TRBV4-1 combines with J gene TRBJ1-5, with D uncertain. This CDR3 has 14 amino acids. Germline assignment: CDR1 MGHRA and CDR2 YSYEKL. V lost 3 bases to trimming and J lost 7 bases, with 13 bases between them. In DNA, the CDR3 is TGCGCCAGCAGCCAGGAGTTATACCGGCAGCCCCAGCATTTT. Amino acids: CASSQELYRQPQHF.

This clone was seen a single time. The J gene is TRBJ2-1, the V gene TRBV6-5, with D possibly being TRBD2 (7 bases). The CDR3 covers 15 residues. V lost 5 bases and J 4 bases, leaving 15 bases between the germline ends. The germline V gene encodes CDR1 MNHEY and CDR2 SVGAGI. The CDR3 here is CASSRGGALYNEQFF. In nucleotides, the CDR3 is TGTGCCAGCAGTAGGGGGGGCGCTTTATACAATGAGCAGTTCTTC.

This chain links TRBV19 with TRBJ1-1, with TRBD1 as a possible D gene (6 bases). CDR1 is LNHDA and CDR2 is SQIVND in the germline V gene (reference sequence). The CDR3 sequence is 16 residues long. V lost 3 bases to trimming and J lost 3 bases, with 17 bases between them. CDR3 in DNA: TGTGCCAGTAGTATTTCTATCGGGGGGCGCGACACTGAAGCTTTCTTT. This gives the protein CASSISIGGRDTEAFF.

This clone showed up just a few times. The J gene is TRBJ2-2, the V gene TRBV5-1, with TRBD1 matching over 9 bases. The CDR3 runs to 15 residues. V was pared by 5 bases and J by 5 bases, with 7 bases of the junction left unmatched. Germline V gene lookup returns CDR1 SGHRS and CDR2 YFSETQ. CDR3 amino acids: CASRSTGGATGELFF. CDR3 coding DNA: TGCGCCAGCAGGTCTACAGGGGGCGCTACCGGGGAGCTGTTTTTT.

This rearrangement joins TRBV15 to TRBJ2-5; possibly TRBD2 for D (5 bases). The germline V gene has CDR1 LNHNV and CDR2 YYDKDF (reference sequence). CDR3 length: 13 residues. Trimming removed 0 bases at V and 5 bases at J, with 7 bases between. CDR3 in DNA: TGTGCCACCAGCAGAGATCCGGGGGAGACCCAGTACTTC. Its protein product is CATSRDPGETQYF.

CDR3 in amino acids: CASTGGGCYEQYF. The CDR3 DNA follows: TGTGCCAGCACGGGAGGGGGCTGCTACGAGCAGTACTTC. The chain uses TRBV21-1 and TRBJ2-7; TRBD2, the table's D call, lacks a check against the DNA. TRBV21-1 is given as a pseudogene. This CDR3 has 13 amino acids.

V and J are TRBV7-2 and TRBJ1-1; D not resolved. The germline CDR1 and CDR2 sequences are SGHTA and FQGNSA. This CDR3 has 15 residues. The V and J ends lost 6 bases and 0 bases respectively, with 14 bases between them. CDR3 DNA: TGTGCCAGCAGGTCAGGATTATGGATGAACACTGAAGCTTTCTTT. It specifies CASRSGLWMNTEAFF.

The chain combines TRBV11-2 with TRBJ2-2; 7 bases map to TRBD2. The V segment lost 6 bases and the J segment 2 bases; nucleotides outside the gene matches: 6. Germline loops: CDR1 SGHAT, CDR2 FQNNGV. There are 15 residues in the CDR3. CDR3: CASRSGTTNTGELFF. CDR3 bases: TGTGCCAGCAGGTCCGGGACTACTAACACCGGGGAGCTGTTTTTT. Full variable domain (missing parts from reference TRBV11-2 and TRBJ2-2): EAGVAQSPRYKIIEKRQSVAFWCNPISGHATLYWYQQILGQGPKLLIQFQNNGVVDDSQLPKDRFSAERLKGVDSTLKIQPAKLEDSAVYLCASRSGTTNTGELFFGEGSRLTVL.

The rearrangement uses TRBV27 and TRBJ1-2; tentative D call: TRBD1 (5 bases). The V gene's germline CDR1 is MNHEY and CDR2 SMNVEV (reference sequence). There are 15 residues in the CDR3. The germline V and J ends were trimmed by 2 bases and 14 bases, with 24 bases remaining between them. As DNA, the CDR3 is TGTGCCAGCAGTTTAGGTGGCGGGACTCGTGCCTTGGGGACCTTC. Amino acids: CASSLGGGTRALGTF.

This sequence joins TRBV11-2 and TRBJ1-1; D unresolved. This CDR3 is built from 13 residues. Germline loops: CDR1 SGHAT, CDR2 FQNNGV. V was cut by 2 bases and J by 1 base, with 5 bases left in between. The CDR3 DNA reads as TGTGCCAGCAGCTTACAGGCGAACACTGAAGCTTTCTTT. It translates to CASSLQANTEAFF.

The rearrangement links TRBV29-1 to TRBJ2-7, with TRBD1 identical over 8 bases. The CDR3 runs to 12 residues. Germline-derived CDR1 and CDR2 are SQVTM and ANQGSEA. Trimming removed 7 bases from V and 0 bases from J; junction bases left unmatched: 2. This CDR3 reads CSGTGSSYEQYF. CDR3 coding DNA: TGCAGCGGGACAGGGTCCTCCTACGAGCAGTACTTC.

V and J are TRBV6-6 and TRBJ1-5; D call uncertain. The CDR3 has 13 amino acids. V was pared by 2 bases and J by 1 base, with 3 bases between. Germline V gene sequence: CDR1 MNHNY, CDR2 SVGAGI (reference sequence). The CDR3 loop is CASSYGSNQPQHF. CDR3 DNA sequence: TGTGCCAGCAGTTACGGCAGCAATCAGCCCCAGCATTTT.

This clone was observed many times. V usage is TRBV29-1 and J usage is TRBJ2-5, with 11 bases that match TRBD2. This CDR3 comprises 13 residues. The V gene's germline CDR1 is SQVTM and CDR2 ANQGSEA. V trimming: 5 bases; J trimming: 6 bases; junction bases outside the gene matches: 5. The CDR3 sequence: CSVLTSGGQTQYF. The CDR3 DNA follows: TGCAGCGTTCTCACTAGCGGGGGCCAGACCCAGTACTTC.

The chain employs TRBV7-6 and TRBJ1-3; D is undetermined. This CDR3 region has 15 residues. V was trimmed by 2 bases and J by 0 bases, leaving 8 bases between them. The V gene's germline CDR1 is SGHVS and CDR2 FNYEAQ. Here the CDR3 reads CASSLRQDSGNTIYF. CDR3 DNA: TGTGCCAGCAGCTTAAGGCAGGACTCTGGAAACACCATATATTTT.

The chain joins TRBV7-9 to TRBJ1-1; D remains ambiguous. The CDR3 has 14 residues. Between the trimmed V and J ends, which lost 4 bases and 5 bases, there was a span of 14 bases. The germline gives CDR1 SEHNR, CDR2 FQNEAQ (reference sequence). The CDR3 is CASSSDSEWTEAFF. DNA for the CDR3: TGTGCCAGCAGCTCGGACTCCGAATGGACTGAAGCTTTCTTT.

The chain employs TRBV5-1 and TRBJ1-2, with a possible D match to TRBD1 (5 bases). Trimming removed 1 base at V and 4 bases at J, with 8 bases between. The CDR3 totals 13 residues. Germline loops: CDR1 SGHRS, CDR2 YFSETQ. CDR3 protein: CASSLFQGYGYTF. The DNA for the CDR3 is TGCGCCAGCAGCTTGTTCCAGGGCTATGGCTACACCTTC.

The chain couples TRBV5-4 to TRBJ1-4, with D tentatively TRBD1 (5 bases). The CDR3 totals 16 residues. Germline lookup yields CDR1 SGHNT and CDR2 YYREEE (reference sequence). V was cut by 0 bases and J by 7 bases, with 16 bases left in between. CDR3 coding DNA: TGTGCCAGCAGCTTGGGATTGGGGGGGAAGGTTGAAAAACTGTTTTTT. Translating gives CASSLGLGGKVEKLFF.

The chain combines TRBV7-8 with TRBJ2-3; 7 bases match TRBD1. V shed 4 bases, J shed 5 bases, and the junction held 12 bases outside the gene matches. This CDR3 region has 16 residues. The germline V gene encodes CDR1 SGHVS and CDR2 FQNEAQ. The CDR3 DNA sequence: TGTGCCAGCAGCTCCAGGGGCGACAGGGCGGGAGATACGCAGTATTTT. Its translation: CASSSRGDRAGDTQYF.

This clone was picked up a small number of times. The chain combines TRBV4-1 with TRBJ1-5; D is possibly TRBD1 (6 bases). The germline V gene has CDR1 MGHRA and CDR2 YSYEKL. This CDR3 has 16 amino acids. The V and J ends lost 2 bases and 3 bases respectively, with 14 bases between them. This CDR3 reads CASSQPGTRDNQPQHF. The CDR3 DNA reads TGCGCCAGCAGCCAACCAGGGACAAGGGACAATCAGCCCCAGCATTTT.